This T cell receptor beta chain comes out of a study of shared clonotypes between healthy human individuals. Every donor, a Caucasian adult, lived in Nashville, Tennessee. It was tens of millions of PBMCs that unsorted samples used for genomic DNA. Between the trimmed V and J ends, which lost 2 bases and 7 bases, there was a span of 14 bases. Germline CDR1 SNHLY, CDR2 FYNNEI. This CDR3 contains 15 residues. TCRdb's copy holds only in-frame clones and misses some; the assay was immunoSEQ multiplex PCR. The table records roughly 490,000 clones, around three quarters of them present only once. J is TRBJ2-2 and V is TRBV2; D gene uncertain. The receptor's source is a woman aged 35 to 49 in good health. Some clones in this sample may be carry-over from other donors' samples. The sequencing sample was made of PBMCs. The CDR3 is CASSEFGQRNGELFF. The CDR3 nucleotides read TGTGCCAGCAGTGAATTTGGTCAAAGGAACGGGGAGCTGTTTTTT.